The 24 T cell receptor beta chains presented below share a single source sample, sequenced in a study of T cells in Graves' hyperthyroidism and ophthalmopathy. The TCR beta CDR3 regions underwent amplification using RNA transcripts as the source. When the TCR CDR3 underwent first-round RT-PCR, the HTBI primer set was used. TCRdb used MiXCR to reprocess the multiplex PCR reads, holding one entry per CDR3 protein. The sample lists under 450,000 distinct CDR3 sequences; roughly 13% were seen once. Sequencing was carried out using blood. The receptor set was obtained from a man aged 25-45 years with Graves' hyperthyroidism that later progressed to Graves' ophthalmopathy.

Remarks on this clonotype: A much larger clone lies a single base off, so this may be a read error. The CDR3 loop is CSATLTRVRDYNEQSF. For the CDR3, the DNA is TGCAGTGCTACCCTTACCCGAGTTAGGGATTACAATGAGCAGTCCTTC. The chain is built from TRBV20-1 and TRBJ2-1; D call uncertain. Germline V gives CDR1 DFQATT, CDR2 SNEGSKA (reference sequence). The CDR3 spans 16 residues.

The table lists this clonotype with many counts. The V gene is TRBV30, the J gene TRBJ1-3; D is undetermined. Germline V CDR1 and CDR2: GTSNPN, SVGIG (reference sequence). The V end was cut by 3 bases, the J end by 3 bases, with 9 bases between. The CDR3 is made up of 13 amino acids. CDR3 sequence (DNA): TGTGCCTGGAGCGCTTCGGGTGGAAACACCATATATTTT. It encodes CAWSASGGNTIYF.

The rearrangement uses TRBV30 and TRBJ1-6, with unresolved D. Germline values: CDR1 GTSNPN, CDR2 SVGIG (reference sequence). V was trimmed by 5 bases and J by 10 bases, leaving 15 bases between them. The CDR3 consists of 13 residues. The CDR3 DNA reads TGTGCCTGGGCTGGTGTCCTTAACTCACCCCTCCACTTT. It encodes CAWAGVLNSPLHF.

The chain's CDR3 is CASSHLLDRGSTDTQYF. The CDR3 nucleotides are TGCGCCAGCAGCCACCTTTTGGACAGGGGAAGCACAGATACGCAGTATTTT. The chain has TRBV4-1 and TRBJ2-3; 9 bases agree with TRBD1. CDR3 length: 17 amino acids. The trim removed 3 bases at V and 0 bases at J, leaving 7 bases unmatched. The V gene's germline CDR1 is MGHRA and CDR2 YSYEKL.

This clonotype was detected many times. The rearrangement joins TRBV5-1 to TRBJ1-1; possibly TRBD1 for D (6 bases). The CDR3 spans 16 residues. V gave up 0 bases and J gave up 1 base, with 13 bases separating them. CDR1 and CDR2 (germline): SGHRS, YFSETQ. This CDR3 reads CASSLAGRRGNTEAFF. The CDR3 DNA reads TGCGCCAGCAGCTTGGCCGGGCGCAGGGGGAACACTGAAGCTTTCTTT.

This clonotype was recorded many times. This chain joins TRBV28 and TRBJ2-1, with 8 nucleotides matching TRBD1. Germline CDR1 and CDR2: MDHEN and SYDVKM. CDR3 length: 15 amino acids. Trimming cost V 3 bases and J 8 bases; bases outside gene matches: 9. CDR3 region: CASSFPGQGRDEQFF. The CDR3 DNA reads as TGTGCCAGCAGTTTCCCAGGACAGGGCCGGGATGAGCAGTTCTTC.

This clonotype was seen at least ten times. The CDR3 is CASSQTDTQYF. DNA for the CDR3: TGTGCCAGCAGCCAGACAGATACGCAGTATTTT. The chain joins TRBV11-2 to TRBJ2-3; D is ambiguous. V dropped 5 bases and J dropped 3 bases, with 3 bases sitting between them. The CDR3 contains 11 residues. CDR1 SGHAT and CDR2 FQNNGV come from the germline V gene.

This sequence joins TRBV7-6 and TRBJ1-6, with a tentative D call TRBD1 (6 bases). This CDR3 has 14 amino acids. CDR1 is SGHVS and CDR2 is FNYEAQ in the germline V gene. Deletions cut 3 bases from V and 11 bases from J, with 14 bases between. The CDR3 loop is CASSLEGGTAPLHF. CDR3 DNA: TGTGCCAGCAGCTTGGAAGGGGGGACGGCACCCCTCCACTTT.

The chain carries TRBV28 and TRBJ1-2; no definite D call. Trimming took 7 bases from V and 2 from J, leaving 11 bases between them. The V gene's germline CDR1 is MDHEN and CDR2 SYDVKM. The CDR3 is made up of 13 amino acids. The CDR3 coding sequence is TGTGCCAGCACCGCGGCGCTAAACTATGGCTACACCTTC. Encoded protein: CASTAALNYGYTF.

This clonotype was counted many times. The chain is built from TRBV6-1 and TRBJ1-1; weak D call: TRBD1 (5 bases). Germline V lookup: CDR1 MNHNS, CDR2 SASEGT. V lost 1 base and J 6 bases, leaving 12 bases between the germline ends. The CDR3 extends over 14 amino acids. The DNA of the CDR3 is TGTGCCAGCAGTGAAGTCATGGGGGTGCCTGAAGCTTTCTTT. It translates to CASSEVMGVPEAFF.

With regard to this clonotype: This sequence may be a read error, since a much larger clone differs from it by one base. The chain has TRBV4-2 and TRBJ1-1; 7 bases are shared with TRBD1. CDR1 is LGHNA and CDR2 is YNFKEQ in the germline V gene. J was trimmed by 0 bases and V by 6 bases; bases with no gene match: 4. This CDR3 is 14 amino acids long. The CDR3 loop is CASRKGAMNTEAFF. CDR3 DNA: TGTGCCAGCAGGAAGGGGGCGATGAACACTGAAGCTTTCTTT.

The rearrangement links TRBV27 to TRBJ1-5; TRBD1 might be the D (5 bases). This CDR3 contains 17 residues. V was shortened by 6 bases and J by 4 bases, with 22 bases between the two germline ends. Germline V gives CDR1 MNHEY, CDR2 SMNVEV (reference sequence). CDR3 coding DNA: TGTGCCAGCAGGTTAATCCCCCCCGAGGGGAGGAATCAGCCCCAGCATTTT. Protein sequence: CASRLIPPEGRNQPQHF.

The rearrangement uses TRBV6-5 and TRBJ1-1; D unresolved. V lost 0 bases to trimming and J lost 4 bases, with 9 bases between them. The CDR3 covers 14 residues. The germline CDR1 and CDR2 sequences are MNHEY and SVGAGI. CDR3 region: CASSYSGPGTEAFF. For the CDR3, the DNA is TGTGCCAGCAGTTACTCTGGCCCGGGCACTGAAGCTTTCTTT.

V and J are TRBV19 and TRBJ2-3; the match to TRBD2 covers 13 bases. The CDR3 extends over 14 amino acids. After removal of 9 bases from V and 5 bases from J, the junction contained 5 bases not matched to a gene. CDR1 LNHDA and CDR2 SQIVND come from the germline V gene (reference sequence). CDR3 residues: CASGTSGDRDTQYF. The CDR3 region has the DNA TGTGCCAGCGGGACTAGCGGGGATAGAGATACGCAGTATTTT.

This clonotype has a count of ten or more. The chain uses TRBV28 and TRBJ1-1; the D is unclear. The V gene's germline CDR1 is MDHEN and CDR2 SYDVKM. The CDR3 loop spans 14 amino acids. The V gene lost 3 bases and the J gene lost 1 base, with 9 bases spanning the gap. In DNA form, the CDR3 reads TGTGCCAGCAGTTTTTGGGCTCGGAACACTGAAGCTTTCTTT. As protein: CASSFWARNTEAFF.

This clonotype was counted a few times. CDR3 residues: CASSRTLPVDSHKNIQYF. CDR3 bases: TGTGCCAGCAGTCGTACCCTCCCGGTGGACTCGCACAAAAACATTCAGTACTTC. The rearrangement joins TRBV27 to TRBJ2-4, with D possibly being TRBD2 (5 bases). Germline-derived CDR1 and CDR2 are MNHEY and SMNVEV (reference sequence). This CDR3 is 18 amino acids long. V lost 5 bases and J lost 3, with 23 bases in between.

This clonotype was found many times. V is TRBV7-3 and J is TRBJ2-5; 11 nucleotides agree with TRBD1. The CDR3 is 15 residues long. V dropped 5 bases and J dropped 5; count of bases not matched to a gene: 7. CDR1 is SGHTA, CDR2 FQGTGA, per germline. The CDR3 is CASSPGTGGGETQYF. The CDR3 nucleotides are TGTGCCAGCAGCCCCGGGACAGGGGGTGGGGAGACCCAGTACTTC.

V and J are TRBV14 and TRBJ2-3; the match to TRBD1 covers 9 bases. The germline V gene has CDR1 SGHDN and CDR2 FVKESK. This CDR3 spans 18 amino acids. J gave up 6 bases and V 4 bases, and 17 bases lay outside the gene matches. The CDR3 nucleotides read TGTGCCAGCAGCCGATTAGAAGCGGGGACAGGGCTGATGGATACGCAGTATTTT. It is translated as CASSRLEAGTGLMDTQYF. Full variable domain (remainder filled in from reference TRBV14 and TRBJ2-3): EAGVTQFPSHSVIEKGQTVTLRCDPISGHDNLYWYRRVMGKEIKFLLHFVKESKQDESGMPNNRFLAERTGGTYSTLKVQPAELEDSGVYFCASSRLEAGTGLMDTQYFGPGTRLTVL.

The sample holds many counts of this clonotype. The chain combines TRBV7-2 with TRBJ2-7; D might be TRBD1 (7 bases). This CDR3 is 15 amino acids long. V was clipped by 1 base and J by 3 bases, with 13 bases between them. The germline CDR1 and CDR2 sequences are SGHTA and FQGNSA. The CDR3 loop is CASSLGGDSRYEQYF. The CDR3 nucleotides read TGTGCCAGCAGCTTAGGGGGGGACAGCCGCTACGAGCAGTACTTC. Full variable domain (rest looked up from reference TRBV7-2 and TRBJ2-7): GAGVSQSPSNKVTEKGKDVELRCDPISGHTALYWYRQSLGQGLEFLIYFQGNSAPDKSGLPSDRFSAERTGGSVSTLTIQRTQQEDSAVYLCASSLGGDSRYEQYFGPGTRLTVT.

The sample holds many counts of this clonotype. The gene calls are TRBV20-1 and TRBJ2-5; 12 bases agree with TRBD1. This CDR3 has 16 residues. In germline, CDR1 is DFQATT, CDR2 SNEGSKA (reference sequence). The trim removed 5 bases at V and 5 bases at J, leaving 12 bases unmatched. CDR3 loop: CSAAGTGGIGVETQYF. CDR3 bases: TGCAGTGCTGCCGGGACAGGGGGCATAGGAGTGGAGACCCAGTACTTC.

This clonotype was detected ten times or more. The CDR3: CASSQVPAGEGYGYTF. In DNA form, the CDR3 reads TGTGCCAGCAGCCAAGTGCCGGCAGGGGAGGGCTATGGCTACACCTTC. The V and J genes are TRBV3-1 and TRBJ1-2; D might be TRBD1 (6 bases). Germline CDR1 is LGHDT and CDR2 is YNNKEL (reference sequence). The CDR3 is 16 amino acids. V gave up 1 base and J gave up 4 bases, with 16 bases separating them.

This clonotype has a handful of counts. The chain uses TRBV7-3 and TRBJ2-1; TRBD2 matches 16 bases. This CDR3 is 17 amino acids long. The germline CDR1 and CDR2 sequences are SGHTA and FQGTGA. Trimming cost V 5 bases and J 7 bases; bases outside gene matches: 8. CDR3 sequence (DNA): TGTGCCAGCAGCCTTCACCCGGGACTAGCGGGGGGGAATGAGCAGTTCTTC. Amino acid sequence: CASSLHPGLAGGNEQFF.

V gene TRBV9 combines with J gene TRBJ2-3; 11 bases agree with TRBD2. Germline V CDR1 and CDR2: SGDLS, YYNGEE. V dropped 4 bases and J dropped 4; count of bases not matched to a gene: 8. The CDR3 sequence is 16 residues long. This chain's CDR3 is CASSKGLAGRADTQYF. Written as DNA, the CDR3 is TGTGCCAGCAGCAAAGGACTAGCGGGTAGGGCAGATACGCAGTATTTT.

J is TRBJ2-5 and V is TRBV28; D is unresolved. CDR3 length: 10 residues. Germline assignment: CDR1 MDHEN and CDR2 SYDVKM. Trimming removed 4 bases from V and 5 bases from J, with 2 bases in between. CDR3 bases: TGTGCCAGCAGTTACGAGACCCAGTACTTC. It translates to CASSYETQYF. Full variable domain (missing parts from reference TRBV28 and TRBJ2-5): DVKVTQSSRYLVKRTGEKVFLECVQDMDHENMFWYRQDPGLGLRLIYFSYDVKMKEKGDIPEGYSVSREKKERFSLILESASTNQTSMYLCASSYETQYFGPGTRLLVL.